Shown below are 15 T cell receptor beta chains from a single sample sequenced in a study of blood T cell repertoires in COVID-19. Generated by immunoSEQ multiplex PCR, the TCRdb table keeps only in-frame clones and is missing some. This sample has 250,000 to 350,000 clones, with about 91% found just once. Sequences were obtained from PBMCs or T cells enriched from blood (not recorded which). The source of these receptors is a young woman who had recovered from COVID-19.

V is TRBV3-1 (or the pseudogene TRBV3-2) and J is TRBJ2-3, with a tentative D call TRBD2 (5 bases). V was clipped by 1 base and J by 8 bases, with 10 bases between them. This CDR3 region has 13 residues. Germline CDR1 reads LGHDT; CDR2 reads YNNKEL (reference sequence). The CDR3 reads CASSQGSAGTQYF. CDR3 nucleotides: TGTGCCAGCAGCCAAGGCTCGGCGGGTACGCAGTATTTT.

V and J are TRBV7-2 and TRBJ1-2, with D tentatively TRBD1 (5 bases). CDR1 and CDR2 (germline): SGHTA, FQGNSA. This CDR3 spans 13 amino acids. V was pared by 3 bases and J by 2 bases, with 7 bases between. The CDR3 protein is CASSFQGNYGYTF. Here the CDR3 DNA reads TGTGCCAGCAGCTTTCAGGGAAACTATGGCTACACCTTC.

This rearrangement joins TRBV7-2 to TRBJ1-2; D gene unclear. Between the trimmed V and J ends, which lost 1 base and 7 bases, there was a span of 10 bases. Germline V gene sequence: CDR1 SGHTA, CDR2 FQGNSA. The CDR3 consists of 13 residues. The CDR3 coding sequence is TGTGCCAGCAGCTTAGTCAGGCGGGGTGGCTACACCTTC. Translated: CASSLVRRGGYTF.

This rearrangement joins TRBV6-1 to TRBJ1-1; no clear D gene. V was pared by 2 bases and J by 11 bases, with 6 bases between. Per germline, CDR1 MNHNS and CDR2 SASEGT. The CDR3 runs 10 residues. The CDR3, as DNA: TGTGCCAGCAGTGAATGGGCGGCTTTCTTT. Residues: CASSEWAAFF.

The rearrangement links TRBV7-8 to TRBJ2-2, with D unclear. The CDR3 extends over 14 amino acids. Germline CDR1 SGHVS, CDR2 FQNEAQ. V lost 8 bases to trimming and J lost 1 base, with 11 bases between them. This chain's CDR3 is CASGRRMNTGELFF. As DNA, the CDR3 is TGTGCCAGCGGTAGGCGGATGAACACCGGGGAGCTGTTTTTT.

This clone appeared once. The chain combines TRBV30 with TRBJ1-1; perhaps TRBD1 as D (5 bases). Germline values: CDR1 GTSNPN, CDR2 SVGIG (reference sequence). V was cut by 2 bases and J by 2 bases, with 15 bases left in between. This CDR3 comprises 15 residues. CDR3 nucleotides: TGTGCCTGGAGTAGGGGCCGACCCCAAAACACTGAAGCTTTCTTT. It encodes CAWSRGRPQNTEAFF.

This chain connects TRBV27 to TRBJ2-2; 10 bases match TRBD2. Germline CDR1 MNHEY, CDR2 SMNVEV (reference sequence). The V segment lost 7 bases and the J segment 0 bases; nucleotides outside the gene matches: 5. The CDR3 totals 16 residues. Here the CDR3 DNA reads TGTGCCAGCAATACCGGACTAGCGGCGAACACCGGGGAGCTGTTTTTT. Protein product: CASNTGLAANTGELFF.

The chain carries TRBV4-1 and TRBJ2-1; 14 bases line up with TRBD2. The CDR3 covers 16 residues. J lost 15 bases, V lost 0 bases, and 10 bases had no gene match. Germline V gene lookup returns CDR1 MGHRA and CDR2 YSYEKL. In DNA, the CDR3 is TGCGCCAGCAGCCAAGATTTCCAGGGACTAGCGGGAGTCGCGTTCTTC. This gives the protein CASSQDFQGLAGVAFF.

The genes are TRBV7-2 and TRBJ1-4, with D possibly being TRBD1 (5 bases). Deletions cut 1 base from V and 2 bases from J, with 17 bases between. The V gene's germline CDR1 is SGHTA and CDR2 FQGNSA. This CDR3 is 18 amino acids long. The CDR3 nucleotides are TGTGCCAGCAGCTTAGTAGGAGGGCAGGGAGAGACTAATGAAAAACTGTTTTTT. Translating gives CASSLVGGQGETNEKLFF. The complete variable domain, with remaining parts taken from reference TRBV7-2 and TRBJ1-4, reads GAGVSQSPSNKVTEKGKDVELRCDPISGHTALYWYRQSLGQGLEFLIYFQGNSAPDKSGLPSDRFSAERTGGSVSTLTIQRTQQEDSAVYLCASSLVGGQGETNEKLFFGSGTQLSVL.

The chain couples TRBV24-1 to TRBJ2-3; TRBD1 agrees at 12 bases. The J segment lost 1 base and the V segment lost 2 bases, leaving 6 bases of the junction unmatched. The CDR3 is 18 residues long. In germline, CDR1 is KGHDR, CDR2 SFDVKD. This CDR3 reads CATSDSGQGAWGTDTQYF. CDR3 DNA sequence: TGTGCCACCAGTGATTCGGGACAGGGGGCTTGGGGCACAGATACGCAGTATTTT.

The chain combines TRBV5-1 with TRBJ2-7, with 14 bases matching TRBD2. V shed 5 bases and J 2 bases; nucleotides not matched to a gene: 0. CDR1 is SGHRS and CDR2 is YFSETQ in the germline V gene. There are 14 residues in the CDR3. CDR3 region: CASRGLAGAYEQYF. The CDR3 nucleotides read TGCGCCAGCAGGGGACTAGCGGGGGCCTACGAGCAGTACTTC.

The chain joins TRBV3-1 (or the pseudogene TRBV3-2) to TRBJ1-4; TRBD1 might be the D (6 bases). V was shortened by 4 bases and J by 8 bases, with 17 bases between the two germline ends. The V gene's germline CDR1 is LGHDT and CDR2 YNNKEL (reference sequence). The CDR3 covers 15 residues. The CDR3 loop is CASSPSGTSGEKLFF. In DNA form, the CDR3 reads TGTGCCAGCAGCCCGTCCGGGACATCAGGCGAAAAACTGTTTTTT.

This clone was recorded once. The chain is built from TRBV7-2 and TRBJ2-1; possible D gene TRBD1, 6 bases. Trimming left V 3 bases short and J 6 bases short, with 15 bases between. There are 15 residues in the CDR3. Germline values: CDR1 SGHTA, CDR2 FQGNSA. CDR3 protein: CASSFQGRQSNEQFF. The CDR3 DNA is TGTGCCAGCAGCTTTCAGGGGCGACAATCCAATGAGCAGTTCTTC.

This clone was picked up one time. The chain carries TRBV28 and TRBJ2-5, with TRBD2 matching 10 bases. Per the germline V gene, CDR1 is MDHEN and CDR2 is SYDVKM. With 4 bases clipped from V and 0 bases from J, the junction kept 5 bases outside the gene matches. The CDR3 contains 16 residues. CDR3 DNA: TGTGCCAGCAGTTCCGGACTAGCGGTGTACCAAGAGACCCAGTACTTC. Protein: CASSSGLAVYQETQYF.

The chain is built from TRBV5-1 and TRBJ1-2; TRBD1 matches at 9 bases. This CDR3 contains 17 residues. Germline V gene sequence: CDR1 SGHRS, CDR2 YFSETQ. The J segment lost 2 bases and the V segment lost 0 bases, leaving 8 bases of the junction unmatched. CDR3 nucleotide sequence: TGCGCCAGCAGCTTGGGGGGAGGACAGGGGACCAACTATGGCTACACCTTC. Translating it yields CASSLGGGQGTNYGYTF. The full variable domain, rest sourced from reference TRBV5-1 and TRBJ1-2, is KAGVTQTPRYLIKTRGQQVTLSCSPISGHRSVSWYQQTPGQGLQFLFEYFSETQRNKGNFPGRFSGRQFSNSRSEMNVSTLELGDSALYLCASSLGGGQGTNYGYTFGSGTRLTVV.